The 26 T cell receptor beta chains below were found in one sample sequenced in a study of cytomegalovirus exposure and HLA in healthy donors. The PCR used 60 Vbeta and 13 Jbeta primers. Profiling relied on immunoSEQ multiplex PCR, and the TCRdb table lists in-frame clones only, not all of them. The data hold about 190,000 clones, with under 85% observed a single time. The specimen was PBMCs. The receptors were gathered from a woman aged 18 to 35 in good health and CMV-seronegative.

J is TRBJ2-3 and V is TRBV7-3; TRBD2 might be the D (6 bases). This CDR3 is built from 16 residues. Trimming took 5 bases from V and 5 from J, leaving 20 bases between them. Per germline, CDR1 SGHTA and CDR2 FQGTGA. The CDR3 DNA sequence: TGTGCCAGCAGCCCCCAGGCAGGGACTTTGGGAGATACGCAGTATTTT. Its translation: CASSPQAGTLGDTQYF.

The J gene is TRBJ2-2, the V gene TRBV29-1, with 8 bases aligning to TRBD1. With V trimmed by 1 base and J by 4 bases, 8 bases remained unmatched. CDR1 and CDR2 (germline): SQVTM, ANQGSEA. This CDR3 spans 16 amino acids. CDR3 in DNA: TGCAGCGTTGAAGTGAGGCAGGGGGCGACCACCGGGGAGCTGTTTTTT. This codes for CSVEVRQGATTGELFF.

The genes are TRBV5-1 and TRBJ2-5, with TRBD1 as a possible D gene (6 bases). V lost 0 bases and J 5 bases, leaving 17 bases between the germline ends. This CDR3 has 16 residues. Per the germline V gene, CDR1 is SGHRS and CDR2 is YFSETQ. As DNA, the CDR3 is TGCGCCAGCAGCTTGGGGCTAATACAGGGTCGGGAGACCCAGTACTTC. Translated: CASSLGLIQGRETQYF. The full variable domain, rest sourced from reference TRBV5-1 and TRBJ2-5, is KAGVTQTPRYLIKTRGQQVTLSCSPISGHRSVSWYQQTPGQGLQFLFEYFSETQRNKGNFPGRFSGRQFSNSRSEMNVSTLELGDSALYLCASSLGLIQGRETQYFGPGTRLLVL.

This chain uses TRBV2 with TRBJ2-3; D is perhaps TRBD1 (6 bases). The germline V gene encodes CDR1 SNHLY and CDR2 FYNNEI. V was pared by 5 bases and J by 4 bases, with 16 bases between. This CDR3 contains 15 residues. CDR3 DNA sequence: TGTGCCAGCAGTTCCAAGAGCAGGGGCGCAGATACGCAGTATTTT. Its translation is CASSSKSRGADTQYF.

The V call is TRBV28, the J call TRBJ2-3; D call uncertain. Germline CDR1 MDHEN, CDR2 SYDVKM. Trimming pared 3 bases from V and 8 bases from J, leaving 12 bases between. The CDR3 contains 13 residues. In DNA form, the CDR3 reads TGTGCCAGCAGTTTGAATCGAGCTTTTACGCAGTATTTT. Translation gives CASSLNRAFTQYF.

The V gene is TRBV14, the J gene TRBJ2-2; 7 positions match TRBD1. V was pared by 4 bases and J by 4 bases, with 3 bases of the junction left unmatched. This CDR3 comprises 14 residues. Looked up from germline, CDR1 is SGHDN and CDR2 is FVKESK. CDR3 loop: CASSPRGSTGELFF. The CDR3, as DNA: TGTGCCAGCAGCCCCAGGGGGAGCACCGGGGAGCTGTTTTTT.

The gene calls are TRBV5-1 and TRBJ2-3; 12 positions match TRBD2. The CDR3 is made up of 16 amino acids. V trimming: 6 bases; J trimming: 4 bases; junction bases outside the gene matches: 9. CDR1 and CDR2 from the germline V gene are SGHRS and YFSETQ. CDR3 sequence (DNA): TGCGCCAGCACCTCCGACCGACTAGCGGGGGCAGATACGCAGTATTTT. Its translation is CASTSDRLAGADTQYF.

This clone was seen just once. The rearrangement links TRBV19 to TRBJ2-4; 8 nucleotides agree with TRBD2. The CDR3 runs to 12 residues. V lost 2 bases to trimming and J lost 9 bases; unmatched junction nucleotides: 0. CDR1 and CDR2 from the germline V gene are LNHDA and SQIVND (reference sequence). The CDR3 loop reads CASSIREGIQYF. DNA of the CDR3: TGTGCCAGTAGTATACGGGAGGGCATTCAGTACTTC.

This clone showed up just a few times. This chain links TRBV5-5 with TRBJ1-1; D unresolved. The germline V gene has CDR1 SGHKS and CDR2 YYEKEE (reference sequence). There are 14 residues in the CDR3. Trimming stripped 0 bases from V and 1 base from J, with 7 bases between. This CDR3 is CASSLGEGNTEAFF. CDR3 nucleotides: TGTGCCAGCAGCTTGGGTGAGGGGAACACTGAAGCTTTCTTT.

The V call is TRBV27, the J call TRBJ2-3, with TRBD2 matching 7 bases. The CDR3 consists of 13 residues. Unmatched junction bases numbered 2, after V lost 6 bases and J lost 2 bases. In germline, CDR1 is MNHEY, CDR2 SMNVEV (reference sequence). As DNA, the CDR3 is TGTGCCAGCAGGGGGGGGTTCACAGATACGCAGTATTTT. It translates to CASRGGFTDTQYF.

The V and J genes are TRBV10-1 and TRBJ2-1, with TRBD2 identical over 8 bases. The CDR3 spans 15 residues. Germline CDR1 and CDR2: WNHNN and SYGVQD (reference sequence). V shed 5 bases and J 4 bases; nucleotides not matched to a gene: 7. The CDR3 DNA is TGCGCCAGCAGTCCTGGGCTAGCGGGTTACAATGAGCAGTTCTTC. This gives the protein CASSPGLAGYNEQFF.

The CDR3 spells CASSFTGTGGYEQYF. CDR3 sequence (DNA): TGTGCCAGCAGCTTTACCGGGACAGGGGGCTACGAGCAGTACTTC. The J gene is TRBJ2-7, the V gene TRBV7-2; 11 nucleotides agree with TRBD1. The germline CDR1 and CDR2 sequences are SGHTA and FQGNSA. J lost 3 bases, V lost 3 bases, and 4 bases had no gene match. The CDR3 is made up of 15 amino acids.

The chain joins TRBV30 to TRBJ1-6; D ambiguous. V lost 2 bases to trimming and J lost 6 bases, with 8 bases between them. From germline, CDR1 is GTSNPN and CDR2 SVGIG (reference sequence). This CDR3 spans 13 amino acids. CDR3 sequence (DNA): TGTGCCTGGAGTCCAGAATTTAATTCACCCCTCCACTTT. Translation: CAWSPEFNSPLHF.

The chain links TRBV4-3 to TRBJ1-6; no clear D gene. The V end lost 1 base, the J end lost 7 bases, and 17 bases lay between the germline ends. The length of the CDR3 is 17 residues. The V gene's germline CDR1 is LGHNA and CDR2 YSLEER. The DNA for the CDR3 is TGCGCCAGCAGCCAAGTAGACCGAGCTAGACTAAATTCACCCCTCCACTTT. Protein sequence: CASSQVDRARLNSPLHF.

The V call is TRBV30, the J call TRBJ2-7; D is uncertain. Germline CDR1 and CDR2: GTSNPN and SVGIG (reference sequence). The ends were cut back, 1 base at V and 2 bases at J, with 6 bases in the middle. The CDR3 runs 12 residues. Written as DNA, the CDR3 is TGTGCCTGGAGTGAATCGGCCTACGAGCAGTACTTC. Its protein is CAWSESAYEQYF.

The rearrangement uses TRBV27 and TRBJ2-7; 7 bases are a match to TRBD1. There are 13 residues in the CDR3. The germline V gene has CDR1 MNHEY and CDR2 SMNVEV (reference sequence). V lost 4 bases and J lost 6; bases outside the gene matches: 6. The CDR3 sequence is CASSSMGTAEQYF. Written as DNA, the CDR3 is TGTGCCAGCAGTTCTATGGGGACAGCCGAGCAGTACTTC.

The rearrangement joins TRBV9 to TRBJ2-7; D might be TRBD1 (6 bases). This CDR3 contains 15 residues. V gave up 4 bases and J gave up 0 bases, with 14 bases separating them. The germline V gene encodes CDR1 SGDLS and CDR2 YYNGEE. Written as DNA, the CDR3 is TGTGCCAGCAGCCCGAGAACAGGGAGCTCCTACGAGCAGTACTTC. It is translated as CASSPRTGSSYEQYF.

The V gene is TRBV19, the J gene TRBJ2-2; 10 positions agree with TRBD1. Losses at the gene ends were 9 bases for V and 5 bases for J; bases not matched to a gene: 12. Germline CDR1 is LNHDA and CDR2 is SQIVND (reference sequence). The CDR3 extends over 16 amino acids. CDR3 nucleotides: TGTGCCAGCGGGACAGGGGCCCCTCGTAGAACCGGGGAGCTGTTTTTT. Translated, it gives CASGTGAPRRTGELFF. The complete variable domain, with remaining parts taken from reference TRBV19 and TRBJ2-2, reads DGGITQSPKYLFRKEGQNVTLSCEQNLNHDAMYWYRQDPGQGLRLIYYSQIVNDFQKGDIAEGYSVSREKKESFPLTVTSAQKNPTAFYLCASGTGAPRRTGELFFGEGSRLTVL.

This clone was counted once. The chain joins TRBV23-1 to TRBJ1-5; D is possibly TRBD1 (5 bases). Being an ORF, TRBV23-1 has a function that is uncertain. The CDR3 loop spans 14 amino acids. Trimming took off 2 bases at V and 7 bases at J, with 12 bases between the two ends. The CDR3 here is CASSQGSGGQPQHF. For the CDR3, the DNA is TGCGCCAGCAGTCAAGGGTCGGGGGGACAGCCCCAGCATTTT.

The rearrangement uses TRBV6-6 and TRBJ1-4; the D is unclear. The V gene's germline CDR1 is MNHNY and CDR2 SVGAGI (reference sequence). This CDR3 comprises 13 residues. V was shortened by 4 bases and J by 4 bases, with 7 bases between the two germline ends. CDR3 DNA sequence: TGTGCCAGCAGTTTACAGAGTAATGAAAAACTGTTTTTT. Translated, it gives CASSLQSNEKLFF.

The rearrangement joins TRBV19 to TRBJ1-6; 7 bases are shared with TRBD1. CDR3 size: 15 residues. CDR1 LNHDA and CDR2 SQIVND come from the germline V gene (reference sequence). V dropped 4 bases and J dropped 5; count of bases not matched to a gene: 5. The CDR3 coding sequence is TGTGCCAGTAGTACCTCGGGGACAGATAATTCACCCCTCCACTTT. Translating it yields CASSTSGTDNSPLHF.

The table lists this clone with a count of one. V gene TRBV5-1 combines with J gene TRBJ1-2; 8 nucleotides line up with TRBD1. The CDR3 extends over 15 amino acids. With V trimmed by 2 bases and J by 6 bases, 9 bases remained unmatched. Germline values: CDR1 SGHRS, CDR2 YFSETQ. Here the CDR3 reads CASSFWDRSIDGYTF. The CDR3 DNA reads as TGCGCCAGCAGCTTTTGGGACAGGTCTATCGATGGCTACACCTTC.

The chain combines TRBV5-1 with TRBJ1-4; 8 nucleotides agree with TRBD1. The CDR3 consists of 14 residues. The V gene end was trimmed by 0 bases and the J gene end by 8 bases; junction bases not matched to a gene: 3. From germline, CDR1 is SGHRS and CDR2 YFSETQ. The CDR3 loop is CASSLATGDEKLFF. The CDR3 bases are TGCGCCAGCAGCTTGGCGACAGGGGACGAAAAACTGTTTTTT.

The chain is built from TRBV11-2 and TRBJ1-4, with a possible D match to TRBD1 (6 bases). CDR1 is SGHAT and CDR2 is FQNNGV in the germline V gene. This CDR3 has 17 amino acids. V lost 3 bases, J lost 0 bases, and 14 bases lay in between. CDR3 amino acids: CASSFELPGATNEKLFF. Written as DNA, the CDR3 is TGTGCCAGCAGCTTTGAACTCCCAGGGGCAACTAATGAAAAACTGTTTTTT.

This clone came up a few times. The CDR3 reads CASSQTLGQGSEAFF. CDR3 in DNA: TGCGCCAGCAGCCAAACCTTGGGCCAGGGTTCTGAAGCTTTCTTT. The chain uses TRBV4-3 and TRBJ1-1; D may be TRBD1 (5 bases). The V and J ends lost 2 bases and 6 bases respectively, with 16 bases between them. Germline CDR1 and CDR2: LGHNA and YSLEER. The CDR3 covers 15 residues.

A single count supports this clone. The rearrangement joins TRBV12-5 to TRBJ1-2, with 8 bases matching TRBD1. Germline assignment: CDR1 LGHNT and CDR2 FRNRAP. J was trimmed by 4 bases and V by 0 bases; bases with no gene match: 1. This CDR3 region has 14 residues. The chain's CDR3 is CASGLVGTGYGYTF. CDR3 coding DNA: TGTGCTAGTGGTTTGGTAGGGACAGGCTATGGCTACACCTTC.